Below are 12 T cell receptor beta chains sequenced from a single sample in a study of shared clonotypes between healthy human individuals. Profiling relied on immunoSEQ multiplex PCR, and the TCRdb table lists in-frame clones only, not all of them. Among just over 2,000,000 clones listed, 85% to 95% were seen once. The sample was naive CD4+ T cells sorted from blood. Specified subset: CD45RA+ positively selected. These receptors came from a man younger than 35 in good health.

The rearrangement joins TRBV30 to TRBJ2-3; D is undetermined. This CDR3 region has 11 residues. The germline CDR1 and CDR2 sequences are GTSNPN and SVGIG (reference sequence). V was pared by 6 bases and J by 5 bases, with 9 bases between. CDR3 nucleotides: TGTGCCTGCGCCTCGGGAGATACGCAGTATTTT. Protein: CACASGDTQYF.

Note on this clone: The sample has other DNA sequences that encode this CDR3 too. The rearrangement joins TRBV10-3 to TRBJ1-3, with D unresolved. The germline CDR1 and CDR2 sequences are ENHRY and SYGVKD. This CDR3 comprises 14 residues. Deletions cut 2 bases from V and 0 bases from J, with 5 bases between. CDR3 amino acids: CAISEGISGNTIYF. The CDR3 region has the DNA TGTGCCATCAGTGAGGGAATCTCTGGAAACACCATATATTTT.

The chain combines TRBV6-1 with TRBJ2-5; D gene unclear. V lost 0 bases to trimming and J lost 7 bases, with 3 bases between them. CDR3 length: 11 amino acids. Per germline, CDR1 MNHNS and CDR2 SASEGT. The DNA for the CDR3 is TGTGCCAGCAGTGAAGCGGGGACCCAGTACTTC. Its translation is CASSEAGTQYF.

Comments on this clone: Since a much larger clone is just one base distant, this may be a read error. The gene calls are TRBV11-2 and TRBJ1-1, with unresolved D. There are 14 residues in the CDR3. Germline CDR1 and CDR2: SGHAT and FQNNGV. The ends were cut back, 0 bases at V and 0 bases at J, with 5 bases in the middle. CDR3 DNA sequence: TGTGCCAGCAGCTTAGATAAGTTGAACACTGAAGCTTTCTTT. This encodes CASSLDKLNTEAFF.

The V call is TRBV5-6, the J call TRBJ2-7; 10 bases agree with TRBD1. The V and J ends lost 9 bases and 5 bases, in that order; junction bases with no gene match: 11. The germline gives CDR1 SGHDT, CDR2 YYEEEE. CDR3 length: 14 residues. CDR3 amino acids: CATIRQGARHEQYF. For the CDR3, the DNA is TGTGCCACCATCCGACAGGGGGCGAGACACGAGCAGTACTTC.

About this clone: Other nucleotide sequences from this sample produce the same CDR3. The V and J genes are TRBV29-1 and TRBJ2-1; no reliable D call. Trimming pared 1 base from V and 7 bases from J, leaving 5 bases between. CDR1 and CDR2 (germline): SQVTM, ANQGSEA. The CDR3 contains 11 residues. CDR3 region: CSVEALNEQFF. The CDR3 bases are TGCAGCGTTGAAGCGTTGAATGAGCAGTTCTTC.

The chain has TRBV2 and TRBJ1-6; D is ambiguous. Trimming stripped 5 bases from V and 6 bases from J, with 11 bases between. Germline V gene data show CDR1 as SNHLY and CDR2 as FYNNEI. CDR3 length: 14 residues. The CDR3 here is CASSPLGFNSPLHF. CDR3 DNA: TGTGCCAGCAGTCCACTCGGGTTTAATTCACCCCTCCACTTT.

The chain employs TRBV6-6 and TRBJ2-2, with 11 nucleotides matching TRBD2. In germline, CDR1 is MNHNY, CDR2 SVGAGI (reference sequence). The CDR3 covers 15 residues. J gave up 1 base and V 6 bases, and 1 base lay outside the gene matches. The CDR3 sequence is CASSTSGRNTGELFF. In nucleotides, the CDR3 is TGTGCCAGCAGCACTAGCGGGAGGAACACCGGGGAGCTGTTTTTT.

The V gene is TRBV18, the J gene TRBJ2-1; D is unclear. The CDR3 totals 12 residues. CDR1 KGHSH and CDR2 LQKENI come from the germline V gene. V dropped 3 bases and J dropped 10 bases, with 10 bases sitting between them. CDR3 nucleotides: TGTGCCAGCTCACCCGGCGACACCGAGCAGTTCTTC. It encodes CASSPGDTEQFF. The variable domain in full, completed from reference TRBV18 and TRBJ2-1, reads NAGVMQNPRHLVRRRGQEARLRCSPMKGHSHVYWYRQLPEEGLKFMVYLQKENIIDESGMPKERFSAEFPKEGPSILRIQQVVRGDSAAYFCASSPGDTEQFFGPGTRLTVL.

The chain links TRBV14 to TRBJ1-2; 9 positions agree with TRBD1. The germline V gene has CDR1 SGHDN and CDR2 FVKESK. This CDR3 is 14 amino acids long. Trimming cost V 3 bases and J 8 bases; bases outside gene matches: 7. As DNA, the CDR3 is TGTGCCAGCAGCCATATACAGGGGGCTGAAGGCTACACCTTC. It yields the protein CASSHIQGAEGYTF.

Comments on this clone: Within the sample, other DNA sequences also encode this same CDR3. The genes are TRBV18 and TRBJ2-2; D possibly corresponds to TRBD1 (5 bases). In germline, CDR1 is KGHSH, CDR2 LQKENI. This CDR3 has 13 amino acids. The V gene lost 3 bases and the J gene lost 6 bases, with 8 bases spanning the gap. CDR3 loop: CASSPQGAGELFF. The CDR3, as DNA: TGTGCCAGCTCACCCCAAGGGGCCGGGGAGCTGTTTTTT.

This chain connects TRBV7-2 to TRBJ2-7, with 7 bases lining up with TRBD2. The V gene end was trimmed by 6 bases and the J gene end by 5 bases; junction bases not matched to a gene: 10. This CDR3 has 14 residues. Germline CDR1 is SGHTA and CDR2 is FQGNSA. The CDR3 DNA reads as TGTGCCAGCAGTTCCGGGACTATTCGCCACGAGCAGTACTTC. This codes for CASSSGTIRHEQYF.